Here is one T cell receptor (beta chain) with its context. This entry is derived from a study of CD8 T cells in ankylosing spondylitis. One entry per CDR3 protein results from TCRdb running MiXCR on the 5' RACE reads. The data contain hundreds of thousands of distinct CDR3 sequences, around a quarter of them singletons. V dropped 1 base and J dropped 4 bases, with 9 bases sitting between them. CDR1 is DFQATT and CDR2 is SNEGSKA in the germline V gene (reference sequence). There are 13 residues in the CDR3. Sequencing used blood, either unsorted or a sorted T cell fraction (not recorded which). This clonotype was obtained from a male donor with ankylosing spondylitis or in good health (not recorded which). This chain links TRBV20-1 with TRBJ2-3; the D gene could be TRBD1 or TRBD2 (5 bases each). The chain's CDR3 is CSARVQGPDTQYF. As DNA, the CDR3 is TGCAGTGCTAGAGTCCAGGGACCAGATACGCAGTATTTT.